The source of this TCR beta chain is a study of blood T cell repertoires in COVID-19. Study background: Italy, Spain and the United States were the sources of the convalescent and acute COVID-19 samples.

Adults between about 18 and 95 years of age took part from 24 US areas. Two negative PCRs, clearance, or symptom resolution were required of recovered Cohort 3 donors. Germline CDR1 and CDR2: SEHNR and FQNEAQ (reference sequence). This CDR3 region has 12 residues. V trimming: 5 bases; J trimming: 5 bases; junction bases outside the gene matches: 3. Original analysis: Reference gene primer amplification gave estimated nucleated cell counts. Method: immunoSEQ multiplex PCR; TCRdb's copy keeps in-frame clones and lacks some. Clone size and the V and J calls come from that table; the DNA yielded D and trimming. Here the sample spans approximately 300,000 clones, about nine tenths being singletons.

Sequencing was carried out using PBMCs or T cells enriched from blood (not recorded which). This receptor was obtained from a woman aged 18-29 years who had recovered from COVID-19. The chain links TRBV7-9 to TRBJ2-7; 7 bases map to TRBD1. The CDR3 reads CASSPQGDEQYF. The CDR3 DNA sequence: TGTGCCAGCAGCCCCCAGGGGGACGAGCAGTACTTC.